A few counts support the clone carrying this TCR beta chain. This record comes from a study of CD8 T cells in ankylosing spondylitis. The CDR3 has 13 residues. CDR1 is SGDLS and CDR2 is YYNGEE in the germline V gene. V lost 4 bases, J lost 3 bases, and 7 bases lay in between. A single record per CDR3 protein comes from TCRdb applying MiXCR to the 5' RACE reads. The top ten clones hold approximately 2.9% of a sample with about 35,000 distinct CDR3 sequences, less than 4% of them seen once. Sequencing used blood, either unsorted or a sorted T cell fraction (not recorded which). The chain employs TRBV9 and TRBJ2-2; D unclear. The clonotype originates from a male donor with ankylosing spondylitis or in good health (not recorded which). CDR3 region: CASSPTDTGELFF. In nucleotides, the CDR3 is TGTGCCAGCAGCCCTACAGACACCGGGGAGCTGTTTTTT.